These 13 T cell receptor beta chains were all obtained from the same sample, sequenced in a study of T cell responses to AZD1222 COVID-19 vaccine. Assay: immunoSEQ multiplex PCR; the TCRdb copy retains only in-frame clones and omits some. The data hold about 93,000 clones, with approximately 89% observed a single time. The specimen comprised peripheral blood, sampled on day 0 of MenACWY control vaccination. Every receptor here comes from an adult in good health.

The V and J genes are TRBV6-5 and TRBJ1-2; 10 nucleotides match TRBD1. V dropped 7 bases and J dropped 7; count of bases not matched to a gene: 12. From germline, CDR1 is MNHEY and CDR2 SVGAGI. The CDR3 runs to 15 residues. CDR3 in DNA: TGTGCCAGCAACACACCGGGACAGGGGATTCTTGGCTACACCTTC. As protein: CASNTPGQGILGYTF.

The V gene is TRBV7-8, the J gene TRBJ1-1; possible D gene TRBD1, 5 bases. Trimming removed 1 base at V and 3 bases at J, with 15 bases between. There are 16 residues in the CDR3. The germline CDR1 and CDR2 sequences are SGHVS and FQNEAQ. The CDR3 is CASSLVVGDRDTEAFF. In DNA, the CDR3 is TGTGCCAGCAGCTTAGTAGTAGGGGATAGGGACACTGAAGCTTTCTTT.

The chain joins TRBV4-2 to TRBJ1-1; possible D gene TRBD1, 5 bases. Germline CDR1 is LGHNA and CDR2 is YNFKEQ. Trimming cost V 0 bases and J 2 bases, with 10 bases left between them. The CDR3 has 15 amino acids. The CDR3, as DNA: TGTGCCAGCAGCCAAGATGGGGCGGGTAACACTGAAGCTTTCTTT. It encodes CASSQDGAGNTEAFF.

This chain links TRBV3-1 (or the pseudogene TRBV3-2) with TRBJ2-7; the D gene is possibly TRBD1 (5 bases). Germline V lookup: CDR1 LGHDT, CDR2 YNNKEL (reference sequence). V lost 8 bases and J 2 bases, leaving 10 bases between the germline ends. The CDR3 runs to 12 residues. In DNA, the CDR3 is TGTGCCAGCCAGGGTTTACCCTACGAGCAGTACTTC. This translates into CASQGLPYEQYF.

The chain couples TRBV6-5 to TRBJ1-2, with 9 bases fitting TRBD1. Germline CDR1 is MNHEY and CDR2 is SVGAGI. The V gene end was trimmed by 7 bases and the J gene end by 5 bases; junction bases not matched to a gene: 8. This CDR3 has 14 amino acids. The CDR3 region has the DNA TGTGCCAGCATTCGGGGACAGGGTAATTATGGCTACACCTTC. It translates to CASIRGQGNYGYTF.

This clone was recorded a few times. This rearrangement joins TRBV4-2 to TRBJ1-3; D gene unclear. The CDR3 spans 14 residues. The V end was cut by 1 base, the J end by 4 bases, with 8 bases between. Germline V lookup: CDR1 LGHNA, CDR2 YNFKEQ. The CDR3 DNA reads TGTGCCAGCAGCCAAGGAAGGGTGGGAAACACCATATATTTT. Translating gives CASSQGRVGNTIYF.

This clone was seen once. This chain's CDR3 is CASSVALASPSNTGELFF. The CDR3 DNA is TGTGCCAGCAGCGTAGCGCTAGCGTCTCCTTCGAACACCGGGGAGCTGTTTTTT. This sequence joins TRBV9 and TRBJ2-2; TRBD2 might be the D (6 bases). CDR1 and CDR2 from the germline V gene are SGDLS and YYNGEE. V gave up 0 bases and J gave up 0 bases, with 15 bases separating them. This CDR3 contains 18 residues.

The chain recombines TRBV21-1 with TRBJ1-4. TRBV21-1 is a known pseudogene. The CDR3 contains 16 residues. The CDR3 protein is CASSGGEVVGNEKLFF. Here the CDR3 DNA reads TGTGCCAGCAGCGGAGGTGAAGTCGTTGGTAATGAAAAACTGTTTTTT.

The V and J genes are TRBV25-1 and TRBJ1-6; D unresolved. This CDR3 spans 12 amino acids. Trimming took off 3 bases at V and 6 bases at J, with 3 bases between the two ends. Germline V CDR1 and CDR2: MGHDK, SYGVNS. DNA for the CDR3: TGTGCCAGCAGTGAGATTAATTCACCCCTCCACTTT. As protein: CASSEINSPLHF.

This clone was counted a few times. The DNA for the CDR3 is TGCGCCAGCAGCTTAGAGAGGACGGGCGAGCAGTACTTC. Its translation: CASSLERTGEQYF. The V call is TRBV5-1, the J call TRBJ2-7; D gene ambiguous. CDR1 SGHRS and CDR2 YFSETQ come from the germline V gene. The CDR3 is 13 amino acids. V lost 2 bases to trimming and J lost 6 bases, with 12 bases between them.

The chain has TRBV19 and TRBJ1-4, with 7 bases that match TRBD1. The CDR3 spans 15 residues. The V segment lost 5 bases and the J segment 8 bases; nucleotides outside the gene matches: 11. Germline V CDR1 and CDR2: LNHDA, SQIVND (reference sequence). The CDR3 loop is CASSPQGGRGEKLFF. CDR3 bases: TGTGCCAGTAGTCCCCAGGGGGGGCGTGGGGAAAAACTGTTTTTT.

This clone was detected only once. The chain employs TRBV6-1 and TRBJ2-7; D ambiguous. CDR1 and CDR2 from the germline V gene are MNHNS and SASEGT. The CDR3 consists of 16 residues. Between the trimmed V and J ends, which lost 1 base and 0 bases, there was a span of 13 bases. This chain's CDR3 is CASSEEVLGISYEQYF. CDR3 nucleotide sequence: TGTGCCAGCAGTGAAGAGGTGCTCGGAATCTCCTACGAGCAGTACTTC.

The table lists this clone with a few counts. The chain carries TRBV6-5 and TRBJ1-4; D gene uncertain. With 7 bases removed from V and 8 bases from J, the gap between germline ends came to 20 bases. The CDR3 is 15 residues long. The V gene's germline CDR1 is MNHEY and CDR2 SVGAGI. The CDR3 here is CASTDSRRFAEKLFF. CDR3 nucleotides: TGTGCCAGCACCGACTCGAGGAGGTTTGCAGAAAAACTGTTTTTT.